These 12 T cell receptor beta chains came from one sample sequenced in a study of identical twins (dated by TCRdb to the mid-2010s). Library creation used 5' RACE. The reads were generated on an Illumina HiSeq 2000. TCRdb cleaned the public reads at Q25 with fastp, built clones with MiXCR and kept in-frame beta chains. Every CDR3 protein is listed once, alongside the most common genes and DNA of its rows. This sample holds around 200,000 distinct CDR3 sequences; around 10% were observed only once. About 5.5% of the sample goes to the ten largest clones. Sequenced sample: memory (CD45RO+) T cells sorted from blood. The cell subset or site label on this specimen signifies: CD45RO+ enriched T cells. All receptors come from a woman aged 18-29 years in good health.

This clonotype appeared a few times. CDR3: CASSADRGDYGYTF. Here the CDR3 DNA reads TGTGCCAGCAGCGCAGACAGGGGCGACTATGGCTACACCTTC. This chain links TRBV9 with TRBJ1-2, with 8 bases fitting TRBD1. The germline gives CDR1 SGDLS, CDR2 YYNGEE. The J segment lost 3 bases and the V segment lost 3 bases, leaving 4 bases of the junction unmatched. The CDR3 spans 14 residues.

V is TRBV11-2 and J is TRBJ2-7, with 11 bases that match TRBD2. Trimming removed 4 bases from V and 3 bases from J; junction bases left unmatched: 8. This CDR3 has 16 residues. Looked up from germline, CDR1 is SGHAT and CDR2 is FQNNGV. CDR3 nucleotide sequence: TGTGCCAGCAGCTATGCCGCAGGGACTAGCGGCTACGAGCAGTACTTC. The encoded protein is CASSYAAGTSGYEQYF.

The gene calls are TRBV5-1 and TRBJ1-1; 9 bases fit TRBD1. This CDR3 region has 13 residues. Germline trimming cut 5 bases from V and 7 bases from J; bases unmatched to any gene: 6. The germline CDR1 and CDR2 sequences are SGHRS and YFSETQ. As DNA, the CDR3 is TGCGCCAGCAGACAAACGGACAGGGGTGAAGCTTTCTTT. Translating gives CASRQTDRGEAFF.

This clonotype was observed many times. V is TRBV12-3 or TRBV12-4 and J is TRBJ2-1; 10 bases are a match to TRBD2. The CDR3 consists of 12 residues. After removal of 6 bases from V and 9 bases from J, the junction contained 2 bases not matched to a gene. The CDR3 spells CASSPSGSEQFF. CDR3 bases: TGTGCCAGCAGCCCTAGCGGGAGTGAGCAGTTCTTC.

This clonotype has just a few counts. Written as DNA, the CDR3 is TGTGCCAGCTCACCGCAGACACGCGATGGCTACACCTTC. Protein: CASSPQTRDGYTF. This sequence joins TRBV18 and TRBJ1-2; D not resolved. The V end lost 3 bases, the J end lost 6 bases, and 11 bases lay between the germline ends. This CDR3 contains 13 residues. The germline V gene has CDR1 KGHSH and CDR2 LQKENI.

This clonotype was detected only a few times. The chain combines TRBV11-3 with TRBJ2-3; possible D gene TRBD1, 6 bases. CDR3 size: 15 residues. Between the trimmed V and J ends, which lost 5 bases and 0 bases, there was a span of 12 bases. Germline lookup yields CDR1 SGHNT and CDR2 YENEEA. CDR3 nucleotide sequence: TGTGCCAGCAGCCCGCAGGGGATTAGCACAGATACGCAGTATTTT. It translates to CASSPQGISTDTQYF.

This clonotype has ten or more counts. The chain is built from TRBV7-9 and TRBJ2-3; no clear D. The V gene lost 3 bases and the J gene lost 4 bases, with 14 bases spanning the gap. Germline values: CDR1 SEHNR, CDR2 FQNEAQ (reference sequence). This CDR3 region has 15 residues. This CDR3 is CASSFRAASPDTQYF. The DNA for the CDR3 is TGTGCCAGCAGCTTCCGTGCTGCATCCCCAGATACGCAGTATTTT.

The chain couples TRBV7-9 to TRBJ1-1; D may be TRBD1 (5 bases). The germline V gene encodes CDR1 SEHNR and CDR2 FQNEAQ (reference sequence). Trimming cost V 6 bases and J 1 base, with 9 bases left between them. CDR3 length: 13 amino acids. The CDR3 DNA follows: TGTGCCAGCAGAAGGACATCGAACACTGAAGCTTTCTTT. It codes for CASRRTSNTEAFF.

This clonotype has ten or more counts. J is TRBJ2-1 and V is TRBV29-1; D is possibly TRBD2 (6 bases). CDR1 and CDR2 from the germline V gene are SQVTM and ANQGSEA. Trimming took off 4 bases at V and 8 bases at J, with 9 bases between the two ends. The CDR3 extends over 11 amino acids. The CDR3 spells CSVGLGDEQFF. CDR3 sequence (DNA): TGCAGCGTTGGACTAGGTGATGAGCAGTTCTTC.

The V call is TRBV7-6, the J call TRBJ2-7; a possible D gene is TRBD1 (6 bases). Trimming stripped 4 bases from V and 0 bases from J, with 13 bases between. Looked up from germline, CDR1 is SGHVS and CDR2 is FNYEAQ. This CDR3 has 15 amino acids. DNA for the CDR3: TGTGCCAGCAGCTCCCTCAGGGGCCGCTCCTACGAGCAGTACTTC. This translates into CASSSLRGRSYEQYF.

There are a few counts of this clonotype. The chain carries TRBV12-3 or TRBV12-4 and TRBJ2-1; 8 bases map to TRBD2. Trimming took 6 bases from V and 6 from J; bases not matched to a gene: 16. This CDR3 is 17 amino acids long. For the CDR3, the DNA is TGTGCCAGCAGACCAGGAGCTGGGACTAGAGTAACCAATGAGCAGTTCTTC. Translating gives CASRPGAGTRVTNEQFF.

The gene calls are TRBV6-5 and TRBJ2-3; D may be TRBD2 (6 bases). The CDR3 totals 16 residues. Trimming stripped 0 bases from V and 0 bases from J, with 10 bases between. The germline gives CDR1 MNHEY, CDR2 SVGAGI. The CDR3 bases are TGTGCCAGCAGTTACTCCCTAGCGCTCAGCACAGATACGCAGTATTTT. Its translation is CASSYSLALSTDTQYF.